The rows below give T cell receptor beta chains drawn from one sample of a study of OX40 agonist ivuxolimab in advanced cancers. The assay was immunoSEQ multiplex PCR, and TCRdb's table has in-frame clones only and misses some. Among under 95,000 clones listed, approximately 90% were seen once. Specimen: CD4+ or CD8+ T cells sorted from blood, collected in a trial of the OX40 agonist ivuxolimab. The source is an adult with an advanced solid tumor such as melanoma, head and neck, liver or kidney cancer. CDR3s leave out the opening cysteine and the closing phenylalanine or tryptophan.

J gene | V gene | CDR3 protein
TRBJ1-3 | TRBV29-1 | SASDGSGNTIY
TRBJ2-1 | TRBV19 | ASSILVPSGGNEQF
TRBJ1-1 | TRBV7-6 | ASSAGGNTEAF
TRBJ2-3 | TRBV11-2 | ASSPAPDTQY
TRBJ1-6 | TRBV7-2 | ASSPRGARGDSPLH
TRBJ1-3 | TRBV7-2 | ASSLDRAGTGNTIY
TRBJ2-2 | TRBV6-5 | ASTRTVNTGELF
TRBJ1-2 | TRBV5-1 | ASSPLSGGGHYGYT
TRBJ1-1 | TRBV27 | ASSFRANTEAF
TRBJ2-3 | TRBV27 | ASKFSGSRQQY
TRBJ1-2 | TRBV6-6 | ASSARGGSYGYT
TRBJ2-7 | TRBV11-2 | ASSPRQRSSYEQY
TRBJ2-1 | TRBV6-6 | ASSKTRDNEQF
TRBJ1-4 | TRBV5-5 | ASSFGNEKLF
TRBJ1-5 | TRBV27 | ASSLGAQGARQPQH
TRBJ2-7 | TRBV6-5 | ASSFLAGAYEQY
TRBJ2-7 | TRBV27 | ASRGRTGAVEQY
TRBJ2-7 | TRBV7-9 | ASGPTRGVNEQY
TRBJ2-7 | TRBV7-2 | ASSPQVRDEQY
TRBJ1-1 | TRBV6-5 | ASSHRTGREEAF
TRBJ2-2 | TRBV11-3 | ASSLTGTANTGELF
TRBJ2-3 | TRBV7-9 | ASSGGTSDTDTQY
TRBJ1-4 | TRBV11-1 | ASSSPTGLDEKLF
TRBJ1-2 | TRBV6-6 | ASSPLSSVNYGYT